This is a list of T cell receptor beta chains from one sample in a study of T cell responses to AZD1222 COVID-19 vaccine. Method: immunoSEQ multiplex PCR; TCRdb's copy keeps in-frame clones and lacks some. The sample consists of 100,000 to 150,000 clones, about 91% of them appearing once. The source material was peripheral blood, sampled 28 days after the second AZD1222 dose. The source of these receptors is an adult who received the AZD1222 COVID-19 vaccine. CDR3s include the opening cysteine and the closing phenylalanine or tryptophan.

V gene	J gene	CDR3 protein
TRBV29-1	TRBJ1-1	CSVVWQFEAFF
TRBV7-3	TRBJ2-3	CASSFDSGGGDTQYF
TRBV6-5	TRBJ1-1	CASSYGGRVNTEAFF
TRBV20-1	TRBJ1-1	CSARGGLGAFF
TRBV7-2	TRBJ1-2	CASSLATGGYYGYTF
TRBV5-1	TRBJ2-1	CASRDQSSYNEQFF
TRBV11-1	TRBJ1-1	CASSLRFNTEAFF
TRBV9	TRBJ1-6	CASSVGTGSSYNSPLHF
TRBV12-5	TRBJ2-2	CASGLSGDTGELFF
TRBV6-5	TRBJ1-2	CASSPNGPGGYTF
TRBV7-9	TRBJ1-1	CASSRLENTEAFF
TRBV30	TRBJ1-4	CAWSPAGVNEKLFF
TRBV7-2	TRBJ2-2	CASRTGGLTTGELFF
TRBV6-5	TRBJ2-1	CASRPTSVRYNEQFF
TRBV19	TRBJ2-3	CASSPRLLPASTDTQYF
TRBV10-3	TRBJ1-6	CAISEGQGNSPLHF
TRBV7-9	TRBJ1-1	CASSQPPGRGTMNTEAFF
TRBV12-5	TRBJ1-1	CASGRHLNTEAFF
TRBV3-1/TRBV3-2	TRBJ1-1	CASSLGRLEAFF
TRBV19	TRBJ1-5	CASSPQGGNQPQHF
TRBV5-4	TRBJ2-3	CASSLTGAATQYF
TRBV5-1	TRBJ2-2	CASSPMVTGELFF
TRBV28	TRBJ1-1	CASIPGGNTEAFF
TRBV5-6	TRBJ1-3	CASSLEGDIGFGTGNTIYF
TRBV2	TRBJ2-7	CASSFASGGEQYF
TRBV15	TRBJ1-1	CATSSQQNTEAFF
TRBV28	TRBJ1-5	CASSEDSLYSNQPQHF
TRBV12-3/TRBV12-4	TRBJ2-1	CASSTSGNEQFF
TRBV18	TRBJ1-1	CASSPLPPLNRNTEAFF
TRBV7-3	TRBJ2-2	CASSPTLSSTGELFF
TRBV7-2	TRBJ2-1	CASSFDSSSYNEQFF
TRBV2	TRBJ1-6	CASSQGQGKNNSPLHF
TRBV4-2	TRBJ2-1	CASSQGRGLNFEQFF
TRBV4-1	TRBJ2-1	CASSQDKVDNEQFF
TRBV5-4	TRBJ1-6	CASSLDTTGLNSPLHF
TRBV28	TRBJ1-6	CASSFAVLRSPLHF
TRBV19	TRBJ2-2	CASSIQDDYTGELFF
TRBV5-1	TRBJ2-5	CASSLAEFAETQYF
TRBV5-6	TRBJ1-1	CASSLGQGREAFF
TRBV19	TRBJ1-5	CASSSMGSNQPQHF
TRBV2	TRBJ2-7	CASSDPRVGAPSYEQYF
TRBV7-2	TRBJ2-1	CASSLVGLAGGGSYNEQFF
TRBV6-6	TRBJ1-4	CASTPRWGRANEKLFF
TRBV6-4	TRBJ1-2	CASSERTGVGGYTF
TRBV27	TRBJ1-1	CASSLLYEREAFF
TRBV30	TRBJ1-4	CAWRDKQGTNEKLFF
TRBV11-2	TRBJ1-4	CASSTIRGADEKLFF